A selection of T cell receptor beta chains follows, all from one sample in a study of tumor-infiltrating lymphocytes in glioblastoma multiforme. From the multiplex PCR reads, TCRdb called clonotypes with MiXCR, one entry per CDR3 protein. The table has more than 10,000 distinct CDR3 sequences, around 60% seen once. Sequences were obtained from brain tumor tissue. All receptors come from a male donor with glioblastoma. CDR3s include the opening cysteine and the closing phenylalanine or tryptophan. Fields, in order: D gene, J gene, V gene, clone size, CDR3 DNA, CDR3 protein. D genes are given only for firm matches. Rows may omit the clone size; those that give it use once, few, many or a size class.

>-|TRBJ2-5|TRBV29-1|-
TGCAGCGTAAGGCCACAAGAGACCCACTACTTC
CSVRPQETHYF
>-|TRBJ2-7|TRBV11-2|-
TGTGCCAGCAGCTTAGATGGGACTGGTACCTACGAGCAGTACTTC
CASSLDGTGTYEQYF
>TRBD1|TRBJ1-2|TRBV5-1|many
TGCGCCAGCAGCTTGGAGGGACAGAACTATGGCTACACCTTC
CASSLEGQNYGYTF
>-|TRBJ2-2|TRBV7-8|-
TGCGCCAGCAGGAAGGGGGGTAGCCTGGCTTTGGGCGGGGAGCTGTTTTTT
CASRKGGSLALGGELFF
>-|TRBJ1-2|TRBV11-3|-
TGTGCCAGCAGCGAACGGGGGGCCGACTATGGCTACACCTTC
CASSERGADYGYTF
>-|TRBJ2-2|TRBV29-1|-
TGCAGCGTTGATAACACCAGGGAGCTGTTTTTT
CSVDNTRELFF
>-|TRBJ2-1|TRBV2|many
TGTGCCAGCAGGCCACTAGGCACTTTGGAGGCTGAGCAGTTCTTC
CASRPLGTLEAEQFF
>-|TRBJ2-3|TRBV5-4|-
TGTGCCAGCAGCCCCCGCCGTGAGGGCCCAGATACGCAGTATTTT
CASSPRREGPDTQYF
>-|TRBJ2-1|TRBV29-1|once
TGCAGTGTTGATGGGACTGGCGGATTCTCCGGCAATGAGCAGTTCTTC
CSVDGTGGFSGNEQFF
>-|TRBJ1-5|TRBV12-5|once
TGTGCTAGTGGTTTGGAGGCAGGGAATCAGCCCCAGCATTTT
CASGLEAGNQPQHF
>TRBD1|TRBJ1-5|TRBV10-2|-
TGCGCCAATAGACACTTGGCGACAGGGGATCAGCCCCAGCATTTT
CANRHLATGDQPQHF
>-|TRBJ2-3|TRBV12-3/TRBV12-4|-
TGTGCCAGTCAGTTTTTAACGAAAGATGCGCAGTATTTT
CASQFLTKDAQYF
>TRBD2|TRBJ2-1|TRBV6-5|-
TGTATCAGCAGCCTACTAGCGCGGAACTACAATGAGCAGTTCTTC
CISSLLARNYNEQFF
>-|TRBJ2-7|TRBV20-1|-
TGCACTGCTACTCCGGGTAGTATCTCCTACAAGCAGTACTTC
CTATPGSISYKQYF
>-|TRBJ1-1|TRBV12-3/TRBV12-4|-
TGTGCCAGCAGTGTTTTGGGGGTCGGCGCTGAGGCTTTCTTT
CASSVLGVGAEAFF
>TRBD1|TRBJ2-3|TRBV6-6|many
TGTGCCAGCAGTTACTATCCAGGGGGCCTGGGAGATACGCAGTATTTT
CASSYYPGGLGDTQYF
>TRBD2|TRBJ2-2|TRBV6-5|few
TGTGCCAGCAGTTCCCTGCCCTGGGGTCTCGGGAGGACCGGGGAGCTGTTTTTT
CASSSLPWGLGRTGELFF
>TRBD2|TRBJ2-2|TRBV11-2|-
TGTGCCAGCGCTCCGACTAGCGGGAACACCGGGGAGCTGTTTTTT
CASAPTSGNTGELFF
>TRBD2|TRBJ2-1|TRBV10-3|-
TGTGCCATCAGTGATCCTAGCGGGAGCCTCCGTCATGCGCAGTTCTTC
CAISDPSGSLRHAQFF
>TRBD1|TRBJ1-2|TRBV4-2|-
TGTGCCAGCAGCCGACCCAGGACAGGAGGCTTTGATGGCTACACCTTC
CASSRPRTGGFDGYTF
>TRBD2|TRBJ2-1|TRBV4-1|-
TGCGCCAGCAGCCCCGGAGCGGGCGGGAGGGCCAATGAGCATTTTTTT
CASSPGAGGRANEHFF
>-|TRBJ2-5|TRBV11-2|-
TGTGCCAGCAGCTTCGGGGAGCAAGAGACCCAGTACTTC
CASSFGEQETQYF
>TRBD2|TRBJ2-7|TRBV29-1|-
TGCAGCGTGAATAGGACTAGCGGATTCTACGAGCAGTACTTC
CSVNRTSGFYEQYF
>-|TRBJ1-4|TRBV6-5|-
TGTGCCAGCAGTTACCGTGGGCTGGACGAAAAATTATTTTTT
CASSYRGLDEKLFF
>-|TRBJ2-7|TRBV6-1|-
TGTGCCAGCAGTGAAGAGGAGAGGGCGACCTACGAGCAGTACTTC
CASSEEERATYEQYF
>-|TRBJ2-3|TRBV10-3|once
TGTGCCATCAGGGGGGGCCCCACAGATACGCAGTATTTT
CAIRGGPTDTQYF
>-|TRBJ1-4|TRBV11-2|-
TGTGCCAGCAGCTTACTAGGGGCGACTAATGAAAAACTGTTTTTT
CASSLLGATNEKLFF
>-|TRBJ1-4|TRBV5-6|-
TGTGGCAGCAGCTTGGGGCAGTCCGAAAAACTGTTTTTT
CGSSLGQSEKLFF
>-|TRBJ2-7|TRBV10-2|-
TGCGCCAGCGGCCCGAGCTACGAGCAGTACTTC
CASGPSYEQYF
>-|TRBJ2-1|TRBV11-3|-
TGTGCCAGTCCTAGCGAGAGGGCCTCCAATGAGCAGTTCTTC
CASPSERASNEQFF
>TRBD2|TRBJ2-3|TRBV4-1|-
TGCGCCAGCAGCCTCGGACTAGCGGGAGCTTCGATTCTTATCTCCATACCAGATACGCAGTATTTT
CASSLGLAGASILISIPDTQYF
>TRBD1|TRBJ2-7|TRBV29-1|-
TGCAGCGCCGGGACAGGTGGATGCAAGCAGTACTTC
CSAGTGGCKQYF
>TRBD1|TRBJ2-7|TRBV6-5|few
TGTGCCAGCAGTTTGCTACAGGGGAACCCCTACGAGCAGTACTTC
CASSLLQGNPYEQYF
>TRBD2|TRBJ2-1|TRBV4-1|-
TGCGCCAGCAGCCCCGGGACTAGGTCTAGGGATGATCAGATCTTC
CASSPGTRSRDDQIF
>TRBD2|TRBJ2-7|TRBV28|once
TGTGCCAGCAGTTTTGAGGCGGGGGGATTCTACGAGCAGTACTTC
CASSFEAGGFYEQYF
>-|TRBJ2-3|TRBV28|many
TGTGCCAGCAGCCTAGACCGGGACCCATCCACAGATACGCAGTATTTT
CASSLDRDPSTDTQYF
>-|TRBJ1-1|TRBV11-2|few
TGTGCCAGCAGCTCCCTCGGTCGACACACTGAAGCTTTCTTT
CASSSLGRHTEAFF
>TRBD1|TRBJ2-6|TRBV10-3|-
TGTGCCACCCAGACAGGGGGCTCTGGGGCCAACGTCCTGACTTTC
CATQTGGSGANVLTF
>-|TRBJ2-2|TRBV13|few
TGTGCCAGCAGCTTTAAGGCGGAAACAGGCGGGGAGCTGTTTTTT
CASSFKAETGGELFF
>TRBD2|TRBJ2-1|TRBV29-1|-
TGTAGCGTTGATGGGACTAGCGGATTTCCCGGCAATGAGCAGTTCTTC
CSVDGTSGFPGNEQFF
>-|TRBJ2-3|TRBV10-3|once
TGTGTCATCATGTTAGGGAATCAGCTGAGCACAGATACGCAGTATTTT
CVIMLGNQLSTDTQYF
>TRBD2|TRBJ2-1|TRBV11-2|large
TGTGCCAGCAGCTTGGGACTAGCGGGAGAAAGTGAGCAGTTCTTC
CASSLGLAGESEQFF
>-|TRBJ2-7|TRBV10-2|-
TGCGCCAGCAGTCCTGAGCGGGTCTCACCCTACGAGCAGTACTTC
CASSPERVSPYEQYF